This section outlines one T cell receptor beta chain sequence together with its context. Its antigen is unknown. The germline gene is not matched at one end of the junction; a read error may be the cause. CDR1 and CDR2 were assigned from the germline V gene as SNHLY and FYNNEI. There are 11 amino acids in the CDR3, from cysteine to phenylalanine inclusive. Solely the CDR3 DNA is kept, with 33 bases framed from the first base. This specimen belongs to a study of response to subunit inactivated influenza vaccine (dated by TCRdb to 2017 to 2018). For context, the study as a whole: Deep quantitative profiling of the T cell receptor repertoire was used in the study to follow responses to a trivalent subunit inactivated influenza vaccine.

Results and caveats for the whole study, not just this receptor: The authors proposed that each seasonal influenza vaccination may bring in only a limited number of new T cells.

The library was built by means of RT-PCR. This sample was sequenced with an Illumina HiSeq 2500. The public reads were reprocessed in TCRdb via fastp at Q25 and MiXCR, keeping in-frame beta chains. Each entry merges the rows of one CDR3 protein and shows their most common DNA and genes. This sample gives 490,000 or so distinct CDR3 sequences in total; roughly 8.2% of them show up just once. In total, the top ten clones hold over 10% of the sample. The source material was PBMCs from blood, sampled around 2 years after vaccination. The sequence came from a man in his fifties or sixties who received an inactivated influenza vaccine. Donor details come from another sample of the same person, matched by shared clones. The chain is assembled from TRBV2 and TRBJ2-2; the D gene cannot be resolved reliably. The DNA is TGTGCAAGCACTGAAACCGGGGAGCTGTTTTTT. Translated, this is CASTETGELFF.